The entry that follows covers one T cell receptor beta chain sequence. This record comes from a study of blood T cell repertoires in COVID-19. On the study more broadly: Collection of acute and convalescent COVID-19 samples took place in the United States, Italy and Spain. PBMCs, B-cell-depleted T cells, or T cells were the source of the cDNA or gDNA that made up the material.

The CDR3 has 17 residues. V gave up 5 bases and J gave up 0 bases, with 17 bases separating them. The V gene's germline CDR1 is MNHEY and CDR2 SMNVEV (reference sequence). How the authors handled the data: Scientists estimated how many nucleated cells there were by amplifying reference gene primers. Clones were sequenced by immunoSEQ multiplex PCR, and TCRdb holds only the in-frame ones, with some missing. That table furnishes V, J and clone size, whereas the DNA furnished D and trimming. The sample lists more than 250,000 clones, around 90% occurring once. The sequenced sample consisted of peripheral blood. The V call is TRBV27, the J call TRBJ1-5, with D hard to call. The sequence derives from a man aged 45-65 years with active or convalescent COVID-19. Written as DNA, the CDR3 is TGTGCCAGCAGTGATGGCCCAGGAGGCCGTAGCAATCAGCCCCAGCATTTT. This translates into CASSDGPGGRSNQPQHF.